This T cell receptor beta chain originates from a study of cytomegalovirus exposure and HLA in healthy donors. Comment on this clone: Its cognate antigen is unknown.

Notes on the study in general: For TCR beta chains, V- and J-gene trimming was later linked to a missense DCLRE1C variant.

CDR3 length: 19 amino acids. Per germline, CDR1 MDHEN and CDR2 SYDVKM. J lost 0 bases, V lost 10 bases, and 20 bases had no gene match. PCR employed 60 Vbeta and 13 Jbeta primers. Some clones are missing from TCRdb's copy, which holds only in-frame ones; the method was immunoSEQ multiplex PCR. This table holds more than 20,000 clones, 60% to 80% found once. This clonotype originated in a man in his 60s in good health and CMV-seronegative. Sequences were obtained from PBMCs. V gene TRBV28 combines with J gene TRBJ2-4; 8 positions agree with TRBD2. The CDR3 bases are TGTGCCACTACCAAGGTCTGGCTAGCGGGCTACATAGCCAAAAACATTCAGTACTTC. It codes for CATTKVWLAGYIAKNIQYF.